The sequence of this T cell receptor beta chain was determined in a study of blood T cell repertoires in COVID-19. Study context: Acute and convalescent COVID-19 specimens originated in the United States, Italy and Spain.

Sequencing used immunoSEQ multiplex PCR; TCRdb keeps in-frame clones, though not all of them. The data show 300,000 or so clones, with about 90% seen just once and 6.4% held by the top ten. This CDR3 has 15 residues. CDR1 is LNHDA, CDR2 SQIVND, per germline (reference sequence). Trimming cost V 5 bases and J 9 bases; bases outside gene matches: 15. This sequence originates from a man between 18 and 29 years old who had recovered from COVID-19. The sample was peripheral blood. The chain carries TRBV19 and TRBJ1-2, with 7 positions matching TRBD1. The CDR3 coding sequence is TGTGCCAGTAGTCATGATCTTCACAGGGGTGGAAGCTACACCTTC. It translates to CASSHDLHRGGSYTF.